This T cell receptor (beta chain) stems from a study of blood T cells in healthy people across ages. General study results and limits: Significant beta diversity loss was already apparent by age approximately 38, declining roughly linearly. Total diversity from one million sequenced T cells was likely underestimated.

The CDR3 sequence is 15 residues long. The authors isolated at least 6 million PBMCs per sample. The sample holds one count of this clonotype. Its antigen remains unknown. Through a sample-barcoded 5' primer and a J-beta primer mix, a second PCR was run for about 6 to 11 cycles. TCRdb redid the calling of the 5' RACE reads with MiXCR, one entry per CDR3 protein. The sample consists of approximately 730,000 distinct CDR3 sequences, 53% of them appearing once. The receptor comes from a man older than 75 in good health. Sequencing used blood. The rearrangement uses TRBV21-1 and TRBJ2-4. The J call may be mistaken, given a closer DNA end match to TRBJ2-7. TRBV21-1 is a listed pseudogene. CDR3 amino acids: CASTAKASDSYEQYF. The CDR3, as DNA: TGTGCCAGCACCGCAAAGGCAAGCGACTCCTACGAGCAGTACTTC.